The rows below give T cell receptor beta chains drawn from one sample of a study of cytomegalovirus exposure and HLA in healthy donors. The protocol was immunoSEQ multiplex PCR, while the TCRdb copy is restricted to in-frame clones and leaves out a portion. With fewer than 150,000 clones in the sample, the ten largest clones hold less than 2.5%. Sequenced sample: PBMCs. The receptors were gathered from a woman aged 55-69 years in good health and CMV-seronegative. The CDR3 runs from the conserved cysteine through the conserved F or W. The D gene is left open where the match is weak.

cdr3_nt cdr3_aa j_call d_call v_call
TGTGCCAGCAGCTTAGCCCGATTCGGGGTTACCTACAATGAGCAGTTCTTC CASSLARFGVTYNEQFF TRBJ2-1 . TRBV13
TGCGCCAGCAGCTCCCGGGACAGGGGAGAGACCCAGTACTTC CASSSRDRGETQYF TRBJ2-5 TRBD1 TRBV5-1
TGTGCCAGCAGGGGACTAGCGGGTACGAACACCGGGGAGCTGTTTTTT CASRGLAGTNTGELFF TRBJ2-2 TRBD2 TRBV5-6
TGTGCCAGCTCACATCAGTCTAGAGACACCGGGGAGCTGTTTTTT CASSHQSRDTGELFF TRBJ2-2 . TRBV18
TGTGCCAGCAGCTCCCATCACGGGACAGGGGGCCGAACTGAAGCTTTCTTT CASSSHHGTGGRTEAFF TRBJ1-1 TRBD1 TRBV11-3
TGTGCCAGCAGCCAATCAGACACATACAATGAGCAGTTCTTC CASSQSDTYNEQFF TRBJ2-1 . TRBV4-2
TGTGCCAGCAGTCCACCCCCTGGAGGGGGCGATACGCAGTATTTT CASSPPPGGGDTQYF TRBJ2-3 . TRBV7-9
TGCAGCGTCCACACAGGGGGAAGAGGGGAGCTGTTTTTT CSVHTGGRGELFF TRBJ2-2 TRBD1 TRBV29-1
TGTGCCAGCAGTGAAGACAGGGCCTATCAGCCCCAGCATTTT CASSEDRAYQPQHF TRBJ1-5 TRBD1 TRBV28
TGTGCCAGCAGTAAAAAGCAGGGGGTTAGCTCCTACGAGCAGTACTTC CASSKKQGVSSYEQYF TRBJ2-7 TRBD1 TRBV27
TGTGCCAGCAGCAGAGGTCCTTCCTACGAGCAGTACTTC CASSRGPSYEQYF TRBJ2-7 . TRBV7-3
TGTGCCAGCAGCGTAGCCAGGGGGCTGGGAGAAAAACTGTTTTTT CASSVARGLGEKLFF TRBJ1-4 TRBD1 TRBV9
TGTGCCACTGGACAGGGGGCTTCCTACGAGCAGTACTTC CATGQGASYEQYF TRBJ2-7 TRBD1 TRBV6-1
TGTGCCAGCAGCTTTCCCGGGGTTGACTATGGCTACACCTTC CASSFPGVDYGYTF TRBJ1-2 . TRBV5-4
TGTGCCAGTAGTGTGGCAGGGGATAATGAAAAACTGTTTTTT CASSVAGDNEKLFF TRBJ1-4 . TRBV19
TGTGCCAGCTTCACCTCTCTAGCGGGGGCCTCCCCCGGGGAGCTGTTTTTT CASFTSLAGASPGELFF TRBJ2-2 TRBD2 TRBV18
TGTGCCAGTAGTATAGCCGGAGGTTTAGAGAACACTGAAGCTTTCTTT CASSIAGGLENTEAFF TRBJ1-1 . TRBV19
TGTGCCAGCAGTTTATTGGCCGGGACAGGGGGTCAGTATTTT CASSLLAGTGGQYF TRBJ2-3 TRBD1 TRBV28
TGTGCCAGCCGGTCAAATCTTAGCGGGAAGGGAGGAGAGACCCAGTACTTC CASRSNLSGKGGETQYF TRBJ2-5 TRBD2 TRBV9
TGCACCAGCAGCCATACGACAGGTGGGGTTAGCAGCAATCAGCCCCAGCATTTT CTSSHTTGGVSSNQPQHF TRBJ1-5 . TRBV1
TGCGCCAGCAGCTTGGAACAGATAAACTATGGCTACACCTTC CASSLEQINYGYTF TRBJ1-2 . TRBV5-1
TGTGCCAGCAGCAAAGTCCAGGGGGCGGACTATGGCTACACCTTC CASSKVQGADYGYTF TRBJ1-2 . TRBV21-1
TGTGCCAGCAGCTCGCCCGGGAGGCAGGACTATGGCTACACCTTC CASSSPGRQDYGYTF TRBJ1-2 . TRBV7-8
TGTGCCAGCAGCTTAGTTATGACCGATGGAGCTTTCCCCTACAATGAGCAGTTCTTC CASSLVMTDGAFPYNEQFF TRBJ2-1 . TRBV7-8
TGCGCCAGCAGCTTGTATTTTTCTGGGCTCGAAGCTTTCTTT CASSLYFSGLEAFF TRBJ1-1 . TRBV5-1
TGTGCCAGCAGCATCACCATACAGGGGATAATAGGCGGGGAGCTGTTTTTT CASSITIQGIIGGELFF TRBJ2-2 TRBD1 TRBV7-6
TGTGCCAGCAGTACCTACACAGGGGGCGGCTACACCTTC CASSTYTGGGYTF TRBJ1-2 TRBD1 TRBV27
TGTGCCAGCAGCCCATCGGGACAGGGGTGGTCCTACGAGCAGTACTTC CASSPSGQGWSYEQYF TRBJ2-7 TRBD1 TRBV6-6
TGTGCCAGCAGCCTGCAAGAGACCCAGTACTTC CASSLQETQYF TRBJ2-5 . TRBV7-9
TGTGCCAGCCTCGGGAGGGCCCCACGGACTGAAGCTTTCTTT CASLGRAPRTEAFF TRBJ1-1 . TRBV19
TGCAGCGTTGTGGGCAAAACTAACTATGGCTACACCTTC CSVVGKTNYGYTF TRBJ1-2 . TRBV29-1
TGTGCCAGCAGCCGGGCCGGGGTTTTGTATGGCTACACCTTC CASSRAGVLYGYTF TRBJ1-2 . TRBV11-2
TGTGCCAGCAGCTTAGATGCGACAGGGGGTACAACTGAAGCTTTCTTT CASSLDATGGTTEAFF TRBJ1-1 TRBD1 TRBV11-2
TGCAGCGTTCAAGTAAGGGGGGGGACTGAAGCTTTCTTT CSVQVRGGTEAFF TRBJ1-1 . TRBV29-1
TGTGCCAGCAGTTTTGCTAGCTCCTACGAGCAGTACTTC CASSFASSYEQYF TRBJ2-7 . TRBV6-1
TGTGCCATCGGCGGGAGGGGCAATCAGCCCCAGCATTTT CAIGGRGNQPQHF TRBJ1-5 . TRBV10-3
TGTGCCAGCAGCCTAGGACAGGGCAGTTTAACCTACGAGCAGTACTTC CASSLGQGSLTYEQYF TRBJ2-7 TRBD1 TRBV9
TGTGCCAGCAGCTTAGAAGCGGCAGCCTACAATGAGCAGTTCTTC CASSLEAAAYNEQFF TRBJ2-1 . TRBV11-3
TGTGCCAGTAGATCCTCAACGACAGATGCTTGGCGAGGACCCCAGCATTTT CASRSSTTDAWRGPQHF TRBJ1-5 . TRBV19
TGTGCCAGCAGTGAATTCAGTTTGAAAGTCACTGAAGCTTTCTTT CASSEFSLKVTEAFF TRBJ1-1 . TRBV2
TGCGCCAGCAGCTTGGACGGCGGGGGAGCCTACGAGCAGTACTTC CASSLDGGGAYEQYF TRBJ2-7 TRBD2 TRBV5-1
TGTGCCAGCAGCGCGTGGGGGACAGGGGGCTACGAGCAGTACTTC CASSAWGTGGYEQYF TRBJ2-7 TRBD1 TRBV9
TGTGCCAGCAGCTTCAGCGGGAGTAGTACCGGGGAGCTGTCTTTT CASSFSGSSTGELSF TRBJ2-2 TRBD2 TRBV11-2
TGTGCCAGCGGGTCGGGCGAGCAGTACTTC CASGSGEQYF TRBJ2-7 . TRBV7-9